This TCR beta chain came from a study of blood T cell repertoires in COVID-19. Whole-study context: Some COVID-19 samples were acute and others convalescent; all came from the United States, Italy and Spain. Sample material is recorded as cDNA or gDNA derived from T cells, B-cell-depleted T cells, or PBMCs.

Using immunoSEQ multiplex PCR, the repertoire was profiled, and TCRdb retains in-frame clones only, with some absent. The table lists a few hundred thousand clones, approximately 87% of them singletons. CDR3 length: 18 residues. V lost 4 bases and J lost 3; bases outside the gene matches: 13. The germline gives CDR1 SGHRS, CDR2 YFSETQ. V is TRBV5-1 and J is TRBJ1-3; 10 bases line up with TRBD1. This receptor was obtained from a woman aged 45-60 years with active or convalescent COVID-19. Sequenced sample: peripheral blood. This CDR3 reads CASSRTPGTGANGNTIYF. CDR3 nucleotide sequence: TGCGCCAGCAGCCGCACACCCGGGACAGGGGCCAATGGAAACACCATATATTTT. The complete variable domain, with remaining parts taken from reference TRBV5-1 and TRBJ1-3, reads KAGVTQTPRYLIKTRGQQVTLSCSPISGHRSVSWYQQTPGQGLQFLFEYFSETQRNKGNFPGRFSGRQFSNSRSEMNVSTLELGDSALYLCASSRTPGTGANGNTIYFGEGSWLTVV.